A single sample gave rise to the 14 T cell receptor beta chains below, sequenced in a study of shared clonotypes between healthy human individuals. TCRdb's copy holds only in-frame clones and misses some; the assay was immunoSEQ multiplex PCR. The table has around 700,000 clones, about 78% seen once. Sequencing input: memory CD4+ T cells sorted from blood. Noted subset: CD45RA-negative fraction. The origin of the receptors is a woman aged 25 to 39 in good health.

The chain recombines TRBV6-5 with TRBJ2-1, with TRBD2 identical over 9 bases. Looked up from germline, CDR1 is MNHEY and CDR2 is SVGAGI. CDR3 size: 16 residues. The ends lost 4 bases at V and 2 bases at J; junction bases unmatched: 6. The CDR3 sequence: CASSSQAGGTYNEQFF. The CDR3 region has the DNA TGTGCCAGCAGTTCTCAAGCGGGAGGCACCTACAATGAGCAGTTCTTC.

On this clone itself: Other nucleotide sequences from this sample produce the same CDR3. The V gene is TRBV19, the J gene TRBJ1-5; no firm D call. V was trimmed by 1 base and J by 0 bases, leaving 7 bases between them. The CDR3 spans 15 residues. Germline CDR1 reads LNHDA; CDR2 reads SQIVND (reference sequence). CDR3 in DNA: TGTGCCAGTAGTATAGCTGCTTATAGCAATCAGCCCCAGCATTTT. Translated, it gives CASSIAAYSNQPQHF.

The genes are TRBV14 and TRBJ2-1, with 12 bases lining up with TRBD2. Germline V gene data show CDR1 as SGHDN and CDR2 as FVKESK. CDR3 length: 15 residues. V trimming: 4 bases; J trimming: 13 bases; junction bases outside the gene matches: 11. The CDR3 protein is CASSPLWTSGTFQFF. CDR3 DNA: TGTGCCAGCAGCCCCCTGTGGACTAGCGGGACTTTTCAGTTCTTC.

The chain recombines TRBV18 with TRBJ2-7; TRBD1 matches at 11 bases. Germline loops: CDR1 KGHSH, CDR2 LQKENI. With 1 base clipped from V and 4 bases from J, the junction kept 6 bases outside the gene matches. The CDR3 is made up of 16 amino acids. The CDR3 DNA reads TGTGCCAGCTCACCACGAGGACAGGGGGCTGGTTACGAGCAGTACTTC. As protein: CASSPRGQGAGYEQYF.

This clone turned up a few times. This chain links TRBV29-1 with TRBJ2-7, with D uncertain. Looked up from germline, CDR1 is SQVTM and CDR2 is ANQGSEA. The CDR3 consists of 13 residues. Trimming stripped 3 bases from V and 1 base from J, with 10 bases between. In DNA form, the CDR3 reads TGCAGCGTTGATTTATCCGGGTCCTACGAGCAGTACTTC. It codes for CSVDLSGSYEQYF.

The chain carries TRBV18 and TRBJ1-4; possibly TRBD1 for D (6 bases). The CDR3 spans 17 residues. V was clipped by 1 base and J by 8 bases, with 20 bases between them. CDR1 and CDR2 from the germline V gene are KGHSH and LQKENI. The CDR3 loop reads CASSPQSAGAFGEKLFF. CDR3 in DNA: TGTGCCAGCTCACCACAATCGGCGGGGGCCTTCGGGGAAAAACTGTTTTTT.

The chain has TRBV30 and TRBJ1-4, with D possibly TRBD1 on 5 matching bases. V was clipped by 5 bases and J by 0 bases, with 13 bases between them. The CDR3 runs 15 residues. In germline, CDR1 is GTSNPN, CDR2 SVGIG (reference sequence). CDR3 DNA: TGTGCCTGGGGCCGGGACCACACAACTAATGAAAAACTGTTTTTT. It codes for CAWGRDHTTNEKLFF.

This clone came up a few times. V gene TRBV25-1 combines with J gene TRBJ2-2, with TRBD1 matching 8 bases. The germline V gene has CDR1 MGHDK and CDR2 SYGVNS. Trimming at V came to 7 bases and at J to 5 bases, leaving 3 bases not matched to a gene. The CDR3 runs to 13 residues. DNA for the CDR3: TGTGCCAGCATCGACAGGGGTACCGGGGAGCTGTTTTTT. This gives the protein CASIDRGTGELFF.

At least ten counts were recorded for this clone. Other DNA sequences within the sample encode an identical CDR3. The gene calls are TRBV29-1 and TRBJ1-5, with 9 bases fitting TRBD1. J gave up 10 bases and V 4 bases, and 8 bases lay outside the gene matches. The CDR3 totals 13 residues. Germline V CDR1 and CDR2: SQVTM, ANQGSEA. The CDR3 region is CSVGTGEDGPQHF. The CDR3, as DNA: TGCAGCGTTGGGACAGGGGAAGATGGACCCCAGCATTTT.

This clone was picked up one time. The gene calls are TRBV5-8 and TRBJ2-1; tentatively, D is TRBD2 (5 bases). Germline assignment: CDR1 SGHTS and CDR2 YDEGEE. The length of the CDR3 is 14 residues. Trimming stripped 4 bases from V and 9 bases from J, with 17 bases between. This CDR3 reads CASSEGIIEGEQFF. CDR3 in DNA: TGTGCCAGCAGCGAAGGGATCATTGAGGGTGAGCAGTTCTTC. The full variable domain, with the rest looked up from reference TRBV5-8 and TRBJ2-1, is EAGVTQSPTHLIKTRGQQATLRCSPISGHTSVYWYQQALGLGLQFLLWYDEGEERNRGNFPPRFSGRQFPNYSSELNVNALELEDSALYLCASSEGIIEGEQFFGPGTRLTVL.

The chain combines TRBV15 with TRBJ1-1; D gene unclear. This CDR3 region has 15 residues. Trimming stripped 4 bases from V and 4 bases from J, with 16 bases between. The germline V gene encodes CDR1 LNHNV and CDR2 YYDKDF (reference sequence). This chain's CDR3 is CATSKDPVGSTEAFF. CDR3 in DNA: TGTGCCACCAGCAAGGATCCAGTCGGGTCCACTGAAGCTTTCTTT. The entire variable domain, with the rest obtained from reference TRBV15 and TRBJ1-1, is as follows: DAMVIQNPRYQVTQFGKPVTLSCSQTLNHNVMYWYQQKSSQAPKLLFHYYDKDFNNEADTPDNFQSRRPNTSFCFLDIRSPGLGDTAMYLCATSKDPVGSTEAFFGQGTRLTVV.

DNA of the CDR3: TGTGCCAGCAGCTCCGGGACTGGACGAGATGAGCAGTTCTTC. This gives the protein CASSSGTGRDEQFF. This chain uses TRBV6-5 with TRBJ2-1, with D possibly being TRBD2 (6 bases). This CDR3 spans 14 amino acids. Trimming took 6 bases from V and 8 from J, leaving 17 bases between them. CDR1 and CDR2 (germline): MNHEY, SVGAGI.

The chain carries TRBV5-1 and TRBJ2-7; 10 nucleotides match TRBD2. Germline-derived CDR1 and CDR2 are SGHRS and YFSETQ. The junction had 10 bases not matched to a gene; V was cut back by 2 bases and J by 5 bases. The length of the CDR3 is 16 residues. The CDR3 nucleotides are TGCGCCAGCAGCTTTACCTCCGGGACTAGCGCGGACGAGCAGTACTTC. Encoded protein: CASSFTSGTSADEQYF.

The V and J genes are TRBV30 and TRBJ2-7; TRBD1 agrees at 11 bases. The J segment lost 6 bases and the V segment lost 5 bases, leaving 6 bases of the junction unmatched. The CDR3 runs to 13 residues. From germline, CDR1 is GTSNPN and CDR2 SVGIG (reference sequence). CDR3 DNA: TGTGCCTGGCGGCCCGGGACAGGGGGCGAGCAGTACTTC. Its protein is CAWRPGTGGEQYF.